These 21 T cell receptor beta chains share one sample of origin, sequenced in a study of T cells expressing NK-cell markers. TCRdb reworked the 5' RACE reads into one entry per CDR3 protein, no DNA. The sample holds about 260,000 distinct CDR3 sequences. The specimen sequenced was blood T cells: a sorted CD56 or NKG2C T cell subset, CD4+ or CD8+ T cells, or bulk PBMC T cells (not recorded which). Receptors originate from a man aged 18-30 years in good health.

The CDR3 here is CSVLHATSGISDTQYF. The chain carries TRBV29-1 and TRBJ2-3; as DNA is missing, the TRBD2 call by TCRdb cannot be tested. The CDR3 consists of 16 residues. Germline V lookup: CDR1 SQVTM, CDR2 ANQGSEA.

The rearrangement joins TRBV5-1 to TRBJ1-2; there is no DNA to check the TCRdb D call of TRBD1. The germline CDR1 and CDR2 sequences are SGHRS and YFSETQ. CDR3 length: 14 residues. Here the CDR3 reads CASSLGQAVYGYTF. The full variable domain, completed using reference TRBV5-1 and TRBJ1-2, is KAGVTQTPRYLIKTRGQQVTLSCSPISGHRSVSWYQQTPGQGLQFLFEYFSETQRNKGNFPGRFSGRQFSNSRSEMNVSTLELGDSALYLCASSLGQAVYGYTFGSGTRLTVV.

This CDR3 is CSGDGPYGYTF. The V and J genes are TRBV29-1 and TRBJ1-2. The CDR3 has 11 amino acids. Germline lookup yields CDR1 SQVTM and CDR2 ANQGSEA.

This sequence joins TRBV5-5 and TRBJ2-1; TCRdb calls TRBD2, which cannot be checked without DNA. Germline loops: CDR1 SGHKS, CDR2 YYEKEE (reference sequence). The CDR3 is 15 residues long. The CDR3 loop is CASSPGTSGINEQFF.

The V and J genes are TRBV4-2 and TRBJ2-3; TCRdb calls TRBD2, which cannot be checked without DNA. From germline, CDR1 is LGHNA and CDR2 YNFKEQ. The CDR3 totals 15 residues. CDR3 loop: CASSQDALREDTQYF.

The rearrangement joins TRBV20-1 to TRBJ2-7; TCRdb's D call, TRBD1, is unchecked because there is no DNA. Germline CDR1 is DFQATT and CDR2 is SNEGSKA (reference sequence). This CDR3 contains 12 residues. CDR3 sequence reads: CSARWTGYEQYF.

The CDR3 reads CASSVEIGSNANTGELFF. This chain connects TRBV9 to TRBJ2-2. Germline loops: CDR1 SGDLS, CDR2 YYNGEE. The CDR3 runs to 18 residues.

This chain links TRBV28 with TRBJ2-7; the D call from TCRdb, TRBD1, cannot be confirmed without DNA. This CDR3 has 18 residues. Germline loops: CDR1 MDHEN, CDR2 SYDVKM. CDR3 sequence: CASSNLGTGRKQSYEQYF.

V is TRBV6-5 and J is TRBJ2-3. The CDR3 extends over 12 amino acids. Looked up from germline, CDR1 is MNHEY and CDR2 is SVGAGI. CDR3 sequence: CASRTLTDTQYF.

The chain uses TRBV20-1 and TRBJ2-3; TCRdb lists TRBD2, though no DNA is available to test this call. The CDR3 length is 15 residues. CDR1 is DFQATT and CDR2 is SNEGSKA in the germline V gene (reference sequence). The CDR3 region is CSARGTRYREGGQYF.

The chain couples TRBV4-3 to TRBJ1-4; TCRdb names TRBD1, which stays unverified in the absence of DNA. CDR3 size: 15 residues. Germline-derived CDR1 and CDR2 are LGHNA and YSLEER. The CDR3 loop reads CASSRQGETNEKLFF.

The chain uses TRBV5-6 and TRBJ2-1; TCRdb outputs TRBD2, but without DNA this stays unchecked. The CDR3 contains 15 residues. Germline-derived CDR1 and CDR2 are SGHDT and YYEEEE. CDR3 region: CASSGVGRRGNEQFF.

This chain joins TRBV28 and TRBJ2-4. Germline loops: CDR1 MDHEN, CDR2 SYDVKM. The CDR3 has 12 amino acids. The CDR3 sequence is CASSATRDIQYF. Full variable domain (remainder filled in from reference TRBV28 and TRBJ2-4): DVKVTQSSRYLVKRTGEKVFLECVQDMDHENMFWYRQDPGLGLRLIYFSYDVKMKEKGDIPEGYSVSREKKERFSLILESASTNQTSMYLCASSATRDIQYFGAGTRLSVL.

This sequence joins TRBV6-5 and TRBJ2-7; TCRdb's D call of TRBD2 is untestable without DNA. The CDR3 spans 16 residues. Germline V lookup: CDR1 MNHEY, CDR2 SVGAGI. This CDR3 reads CASSYGTSGTSYEQYF.

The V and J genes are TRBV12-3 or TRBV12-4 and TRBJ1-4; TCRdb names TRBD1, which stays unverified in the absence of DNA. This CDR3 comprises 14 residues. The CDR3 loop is CASSFRGRGEKLFF.

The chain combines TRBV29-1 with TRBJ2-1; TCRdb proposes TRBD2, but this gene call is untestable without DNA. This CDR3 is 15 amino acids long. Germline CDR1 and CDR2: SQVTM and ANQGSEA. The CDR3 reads CSVEVGAGGPNEQFF.

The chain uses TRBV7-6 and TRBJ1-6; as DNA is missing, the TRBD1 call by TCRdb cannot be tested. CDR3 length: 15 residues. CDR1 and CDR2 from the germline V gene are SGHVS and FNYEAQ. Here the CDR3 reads CASSADRGKNSPLHF.

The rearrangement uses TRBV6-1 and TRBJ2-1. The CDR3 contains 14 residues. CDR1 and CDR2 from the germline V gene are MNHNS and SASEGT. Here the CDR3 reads CASSGGGSYNEQFF.

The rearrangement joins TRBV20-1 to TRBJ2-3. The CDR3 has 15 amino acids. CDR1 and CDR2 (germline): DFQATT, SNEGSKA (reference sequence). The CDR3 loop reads CSANRPRTSTDTQYF.

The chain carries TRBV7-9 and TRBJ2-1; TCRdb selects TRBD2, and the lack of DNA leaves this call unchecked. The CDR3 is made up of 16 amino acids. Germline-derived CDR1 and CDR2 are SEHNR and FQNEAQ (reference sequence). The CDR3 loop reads CASSLVSGRAGGEQFF.

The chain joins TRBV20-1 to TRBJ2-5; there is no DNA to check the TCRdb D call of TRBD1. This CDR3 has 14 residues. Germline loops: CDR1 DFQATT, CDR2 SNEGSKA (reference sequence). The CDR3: CSAPGQPFQETQYF.